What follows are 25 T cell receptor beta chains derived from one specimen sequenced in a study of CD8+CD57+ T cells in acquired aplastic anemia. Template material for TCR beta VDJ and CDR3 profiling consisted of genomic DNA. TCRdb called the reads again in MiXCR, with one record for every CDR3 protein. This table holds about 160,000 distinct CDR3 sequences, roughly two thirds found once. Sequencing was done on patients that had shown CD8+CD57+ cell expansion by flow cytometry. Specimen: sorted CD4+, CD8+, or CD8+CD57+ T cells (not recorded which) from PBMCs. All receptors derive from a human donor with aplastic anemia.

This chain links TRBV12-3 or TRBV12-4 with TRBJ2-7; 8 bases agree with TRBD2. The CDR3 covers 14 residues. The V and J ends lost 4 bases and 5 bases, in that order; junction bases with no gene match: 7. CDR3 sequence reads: CASSSGTRTHEQYF. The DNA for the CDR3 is TGTGCCAGCAGTTCCGGGACTAGGACGCACGAGCAGTACTTC.

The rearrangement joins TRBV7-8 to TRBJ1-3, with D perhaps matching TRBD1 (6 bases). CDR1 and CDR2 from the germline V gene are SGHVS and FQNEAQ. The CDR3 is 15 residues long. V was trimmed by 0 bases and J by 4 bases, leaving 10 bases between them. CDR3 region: CASSLAQGSGNTIYF. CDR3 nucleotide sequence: TGTGCCAGCAGCTTAGCCCAGGGGTCCGGAAACACCATATATTTT.

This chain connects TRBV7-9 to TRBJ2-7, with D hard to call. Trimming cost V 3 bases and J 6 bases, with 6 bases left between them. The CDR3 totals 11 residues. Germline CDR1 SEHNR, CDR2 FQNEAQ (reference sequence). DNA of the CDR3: TGTGCCAGCAGCTTCTCGGTCGAGCAGTACTTC. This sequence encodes CASSFSVEQYF.

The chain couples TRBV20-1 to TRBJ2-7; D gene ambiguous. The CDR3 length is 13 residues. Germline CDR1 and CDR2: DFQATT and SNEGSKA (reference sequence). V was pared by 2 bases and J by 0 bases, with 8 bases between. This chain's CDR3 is CSARTTSSYEQYF. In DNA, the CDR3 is TGCAGTGCTAGAACAACGAGCTCCTACGAGCAGTACTTC.

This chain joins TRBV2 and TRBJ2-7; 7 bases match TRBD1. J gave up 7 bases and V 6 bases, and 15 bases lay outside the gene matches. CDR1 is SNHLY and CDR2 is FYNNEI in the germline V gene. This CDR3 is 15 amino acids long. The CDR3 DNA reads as TGTGCCAGCAGCCTGACCAGGGGGACCCCGGGAGAGCAGTACTTC. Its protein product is CASSLTRGTPGEQYF.

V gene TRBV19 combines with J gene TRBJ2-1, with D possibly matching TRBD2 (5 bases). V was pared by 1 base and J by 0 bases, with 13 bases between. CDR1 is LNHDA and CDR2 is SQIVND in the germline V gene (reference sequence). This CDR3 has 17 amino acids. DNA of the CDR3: TGTGCCAGTAGTATAGCGCCTCTAGCCCGCTCCTACAATGAGCAGTTCTTC. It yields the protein CASSIAPLARSYNEQFF.

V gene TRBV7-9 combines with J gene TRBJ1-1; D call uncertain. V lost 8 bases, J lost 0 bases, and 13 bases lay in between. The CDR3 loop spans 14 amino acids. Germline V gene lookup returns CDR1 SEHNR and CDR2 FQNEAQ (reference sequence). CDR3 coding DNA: TGTGCCAGCTTCCGGGATCAACTGAACACTGAAGCTTTCTTT. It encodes CASFRDQLNTEAFF.

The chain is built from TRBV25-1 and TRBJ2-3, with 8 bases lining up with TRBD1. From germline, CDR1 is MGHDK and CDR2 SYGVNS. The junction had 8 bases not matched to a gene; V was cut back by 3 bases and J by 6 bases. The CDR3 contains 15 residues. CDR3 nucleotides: TGTGCCAGCAGTGACCTGACAGGGGCGGGCGATACGCAGTATTTT. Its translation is CASSDLTGAGDTQYF.

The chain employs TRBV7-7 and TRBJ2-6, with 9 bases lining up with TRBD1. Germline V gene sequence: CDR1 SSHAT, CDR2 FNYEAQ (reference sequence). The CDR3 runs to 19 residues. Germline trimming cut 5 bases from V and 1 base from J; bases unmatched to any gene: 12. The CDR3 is CASSPVPGQGESGANVLTF. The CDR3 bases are TGTGCCAGCAGCCCTGTACCGGGACAGGGTGAATCTGGGGCCAACGTCCTGACTTTC.

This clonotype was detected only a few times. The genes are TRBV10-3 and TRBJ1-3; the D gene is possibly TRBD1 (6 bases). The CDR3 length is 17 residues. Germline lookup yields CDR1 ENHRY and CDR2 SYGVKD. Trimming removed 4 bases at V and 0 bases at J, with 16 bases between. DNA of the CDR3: TGTGCCATCAGTGGTGGGTTCGGGGGCCGCTCTGGAAACACCATATATTTT. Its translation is CAISGGFGGRSGNTIYF.

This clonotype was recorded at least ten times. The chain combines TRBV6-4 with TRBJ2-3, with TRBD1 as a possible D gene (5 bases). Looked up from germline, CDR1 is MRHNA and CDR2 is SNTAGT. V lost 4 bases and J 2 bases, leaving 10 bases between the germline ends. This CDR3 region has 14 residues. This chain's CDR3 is CASSVGRDTDTQYF. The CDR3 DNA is TGTGCCAGCAGTGTAGGCAGGGACACAGATACGCAGTATTTT.

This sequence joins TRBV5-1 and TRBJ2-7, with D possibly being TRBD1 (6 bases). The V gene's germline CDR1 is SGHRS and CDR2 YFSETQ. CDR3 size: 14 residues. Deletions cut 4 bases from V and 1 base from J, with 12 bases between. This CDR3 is CASSPDSLSYEQYF. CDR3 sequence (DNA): TGCGCCAGCAGCCCGGACAGTTTATCCTACGAGCAGTACTTC.

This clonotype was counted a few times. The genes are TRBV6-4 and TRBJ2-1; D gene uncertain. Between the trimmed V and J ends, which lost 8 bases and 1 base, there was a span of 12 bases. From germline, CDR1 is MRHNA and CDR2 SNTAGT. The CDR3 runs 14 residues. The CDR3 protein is CASAPDGSYNEQFF. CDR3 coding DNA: TGTGCCAGCGCACCGGACGGATCCTACAATGAGCAGTTCTTC.

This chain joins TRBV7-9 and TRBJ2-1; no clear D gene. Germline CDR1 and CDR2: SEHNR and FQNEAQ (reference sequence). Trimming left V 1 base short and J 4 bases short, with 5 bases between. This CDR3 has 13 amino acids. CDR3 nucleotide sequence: TGTGCCAGCAGCTTAGTACTGTACAATGAGCAGTTCTTC. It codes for CASSLVLYNEQFF.

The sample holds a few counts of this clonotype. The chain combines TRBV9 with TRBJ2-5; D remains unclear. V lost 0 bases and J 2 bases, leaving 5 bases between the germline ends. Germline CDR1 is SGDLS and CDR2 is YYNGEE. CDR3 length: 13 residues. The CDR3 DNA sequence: TGTGCCAGCAGCGTAGGGCAGCAAGAGACCCAGTACTTC. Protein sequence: CASSVGQQETQYF. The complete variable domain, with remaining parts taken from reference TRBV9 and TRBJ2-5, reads DSGVTQTPKHLITATGQRVTLRCSPRSGDLSVYWYQQSLDQGLQFLIQYYNGEERAKGNILERFSAQQFPDLHSELNLSSLELGDSALYFCASSVGQQETQYFGPGTRLLVL.

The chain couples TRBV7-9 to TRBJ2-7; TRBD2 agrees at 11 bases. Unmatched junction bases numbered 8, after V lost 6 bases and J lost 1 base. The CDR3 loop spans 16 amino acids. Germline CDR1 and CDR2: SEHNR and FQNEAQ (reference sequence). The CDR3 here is CASSSGLAGQSYEQYF. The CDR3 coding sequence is TGTGCCAGCAGTTCAGGACTAGCGGGCCAGTCCTACGAGCAGTACTTC.

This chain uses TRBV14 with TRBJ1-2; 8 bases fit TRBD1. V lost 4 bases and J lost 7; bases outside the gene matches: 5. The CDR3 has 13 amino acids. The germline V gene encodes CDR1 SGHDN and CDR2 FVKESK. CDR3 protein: CASSPRQGSGYTF. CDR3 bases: TGTGCCAGCAGCCCAAGACAGGGGAGTGGCTACACCTTC.

The CDR3 sequence is CASRRDLQRGYTF. The CDR3 nucleotides are TGTGCCAGTAGGAGGGACTTACAAAGGGGCTACACCTTC. The rearrangement links TRBV19 to TRBJ1-2; maybe TRBD1 (5 bases). Germline CDR1 and CDR2: LNHDA and SQIVND (reference sequence). Trimming took off 6 bases at V and 8 bases at J, with 16 bases between the two ends. The CDR3 runs 13 residues.

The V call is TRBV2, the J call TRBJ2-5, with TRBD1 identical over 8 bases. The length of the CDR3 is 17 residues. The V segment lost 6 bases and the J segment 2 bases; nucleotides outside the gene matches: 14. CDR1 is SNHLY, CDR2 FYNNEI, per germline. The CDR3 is CASSPRGPRTLQETQYF. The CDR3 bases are TGTGCCAGCAGCCCCAGGGGGCCAAGGACTCTTCAAGAGACCCAGTACTTC. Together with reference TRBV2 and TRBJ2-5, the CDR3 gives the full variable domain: EPEVTQTPSHQVTQMGQEVILRCVPISNHLYFYWYRQILGQKVEFLVSFYNNEISEKSEIFDDQFSVERPDGSNFTLKIRSTKLEDSAMYFCASSPRGPRTLQETQYFGPGTRLLVL.

CDR3 loop: CASSTSRGYAAGELFF. CDR3 DNA: TGTGCCAGTAGTACCAGCAGGGGATATGCGGCCGGGGAGCTGTTTTTT. The J gene is TRBJ2-2, the V gene TRBV19; perhaps TRBD1 as D (6 bases). V lost 4 bases to trimming and J lost 6 bases, with 18 bases between them. The germline gives CDR1 LNHDA, CDR2 SQIVND (reference sequence). CDR3 size: 16 residues.

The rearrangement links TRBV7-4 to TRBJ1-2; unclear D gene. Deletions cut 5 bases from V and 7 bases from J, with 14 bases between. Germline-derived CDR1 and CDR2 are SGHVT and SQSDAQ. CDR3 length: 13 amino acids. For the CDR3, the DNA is TGTGCCAGCAGCGAGGACGCCCGGGGTGGCTACACCTTC. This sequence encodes CASSEDARGGYTF.

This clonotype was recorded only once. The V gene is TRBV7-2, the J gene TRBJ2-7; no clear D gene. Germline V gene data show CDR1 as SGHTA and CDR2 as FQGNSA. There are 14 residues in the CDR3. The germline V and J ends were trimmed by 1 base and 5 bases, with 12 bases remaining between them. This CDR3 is CASSLGVGSHEQYF. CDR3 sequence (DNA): TGTGCCAGCAGCTTAGGCGTGGGGTCCCACGAGCAGTACTTC.

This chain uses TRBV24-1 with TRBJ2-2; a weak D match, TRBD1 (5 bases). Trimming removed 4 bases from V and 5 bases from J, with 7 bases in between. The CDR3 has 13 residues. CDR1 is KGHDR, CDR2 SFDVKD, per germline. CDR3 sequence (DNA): TGTGCCACCAGTGACCCAGGGACCGGGGAGCTGTTTTTT. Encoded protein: CATSDPGTGELFF.

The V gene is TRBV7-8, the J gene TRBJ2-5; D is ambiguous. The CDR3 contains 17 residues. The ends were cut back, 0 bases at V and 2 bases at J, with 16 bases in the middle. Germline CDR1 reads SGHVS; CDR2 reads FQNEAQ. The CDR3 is CASSLAAPARHQETQYF. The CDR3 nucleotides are TGTGCCAGCAGCTTAGCCGCGCCAGCTAGACATCAAGAGACCCAGTACTTC.

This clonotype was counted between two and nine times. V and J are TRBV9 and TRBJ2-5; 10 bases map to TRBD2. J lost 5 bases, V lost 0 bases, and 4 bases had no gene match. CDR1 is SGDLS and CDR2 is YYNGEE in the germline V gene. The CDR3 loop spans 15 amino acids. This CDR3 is CASSVGAGGRETQYF. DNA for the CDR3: TGTGCCAGCAGCGTAGGAGCGGGGGGGCGGGAGACCCAGTACTTC.